The clone carrying this T cell receptor beta chain was detected once. Its target is unknown. The source of the sample is a study of OX40 agonist ivuxolimab in advanced cancers. Study at large: Partial responses were seen in three patients, one with hepatocellular carcinoma and two with cutaneous melanoma.

TCRdb's copy holds only in-frame clones and misses some; the assay was immunoSEQ multiplex PCR. The table records 72,000 or so clones, 84% of them present only once. Study-wide points: Both CD4+ and CD8+ T cell populations in blood had undergone clonal expansion by week 6 at 0.1 to 3.0 mg/kg.

The CDR3 loop spans 15 amino acids. The germline gives CDR1 SGHTA, CDR2 FQGNSA. V was pared by 1 base and J by 5 bases, with 7 bases of the junction left unmatched. The TCR was taken from an adult with an advanced solid tumor such as melanoma, head and neck, liver or kidney cancer. The gene calls are TRBV7-2 and TRBJ1-1; 7 nucleotides align to TRBD1. This specimen was CD4+ or CD8+ T cells sorted from blood, taken in a trial of the OX40 agonist ivuxolimab. CDR3 DNA: TGTGCCAGCAGCTTAGTAGGAGGGGGCGGGACTGAAGCTTTCTTT. This gives the protein CASSLVGGGGTEAFF.